This T cell receptor (beta chain) was observed in a study of blood T cell repertoires in COVID-19 (dated by TCRdb to the early 2020s). Notes on the research overall: Samples covering the acute and convalescent phases of COVID-19 were provided by collaborators in the United States, Italy and Spain. The dataset comprised deeply sampled blood TCRbeta repertoires from subjects exposed to, actively infected with, or recovered from COVID-19. A freely available public database, intended as a resource for researchers studying the immune response to SARS-CoV-2, is where the repertoires were released. Samples came from the ongoing ImmuneRACE study (first 160 participants) plus 1,254 subjects from 6 global collaborators. Where available, HLA class I and class II types were obtained from metadata supplied by the sample provider rather than from assay-based typing. The sample metadata nearly always contained a de-identified subject ID, COVID-19 status, age in years and sex. The prospective study material was composed of cDNA or gDNA derived from T cells, B-cell-depleted T cells, or PBMCs. General findings and caveats noted by the study authors: Clinical and demographic metadata were provided uncurated, with the amount varying by source and participant.

The germline V gene (reference sequence) supplies CDR1 MNHEY and CDR2 SMNVEV. For this chain, trimming is 1 base at the V end and 6 bases at the J end, and the number of junction bases without a gene match is 1. Its CDR3 holds 14 amino acids, cysteine through phenylalanine. Only CDR3 DNA remains: 42 bases, in frame from the first base. This clone was seen a single time. The specificity of this receptor is unknown. Base qualities were left out, and no much larger clone turns up one base away. TCRbeta CDR3 regions were amplified from genomic DNA using the immunoSEQ Assay, a bias-controlled multiplex PCR. Under the source paper's analysis protocol: The number of nucleated cells in each sample was estimated from the amplification of reference gene primers within the assay. To quantify the absolute abundance of each unique TCRbeta CDR3 rearrangement, sequence reads were collapsed and filtered. Productive Simpson clonality was computed per sample as the square root of Simpson's diversity index over productive rearrangements. This is the immuneACCESS table as TCRdb keeps it, with only in-frame sequences that have V and J called. A part of the clones is gone; compared with another copy, unresolved V genes explain less than half, and the rest is unexplained. From that table come the V and J calls and clone size; the DNA was used to work out D and trimming. Counted in this sample were about 240,000 clones; 82% of them appeared once. The top ten clonotypes cover around 11% of the sample.

Whole blood was collected in K2EDTA tubes by collaborating institutions according to the institutions' own protocols. Collaborator samples were shipped for TCRbeta analysis as frozen whole blood, isolated PBMCs, or DNA extracted from either sample type. The rearranged chain carries TRBV27 and TRBJ2-1, with 9 middle bases fitting TRBD2. The sample taken for sequencing was peripheral blood. The TCR comes from a woman aged 55-69 years with active or convalescent COVID-19. The CDR3 protein is CASSLWRGGNEQFF. The nucleotide sequence is given as TGTGCCAGCAGTTTATGGCGGGGGGGCAATGAGCAGTTCTTC.